This TCR beta chain was found in a study of T cells in Graves' hyperthyroidism and ophthalmopathy (dated by TCRdb to the late 2010s). Broadly, across the study: Peripheral blood was collected at initial diagnosis, before any treatment. The 95 to 100 discovery patients were divided at random into training and test sets in a 7:3 ratio. The paper describes TCR Vbeta CDR3 sequencing of around 130 peripheral blood samples, made up of about 40 ophthalmopathy patients, approximately 76 hyperthyroidism patients and 17 progressor patients. Thyroid tissue and blood T-cell repertoires from roughly 6 Graves' hyperthyroidism patients were also compared in the study. To identify TCR V-J signatures that set the groups apart, the researchers used a discovery cohort of 100 patients, made up of fewer than 50 with Graves' ophthalmopathy and some 55 with stable Graves' hyperthyroidism. Following sampling, methimazole starting at 30 mg daily was given to hyperthyroidism patients, and high-dose intravenous methylprednisolone was given to ophthalmopathy patients. Prospective prediction of ophthalmopathy was tested in an independent validation cohort of 18 to 20 hyperthyroidism patients and some 17 patients who later progressed to ophthalmopathy.

Ophthalmopathy patients had moderately to severely active disease, with a Clinical Activity Score of 3 or more, a NOSPECS grade of 4 or more, and a disease duration of less than 3 months. Exclusion was applied to patients with uncontrolled infections, other autoimmune diseases, pregnancy or lactation. Diagnoses were established on the basis of clinical symptoms, serum thyroxine and TRAb, thyroid ultrasound, and orbital computed tomography. Ficoll-Paque density gradient centrifugation was used to isolate PBMCs from under 11 ml of fresh peripheral blood. Trizol reagent was used to extract total RNA, and RNA quality was then checked on an Agilent 2100 Bioanalyzer. TCR beta CDR3 regions were amplified from RNA transcripts. For the first round of RT-PCR on the TCR CDR3, the HTBI primer set was used together with the Qiagen OneStep RT-PCR kit. Libraries were constructed in a second round of multiplex PCR, after which size selection and purification were performed. Sequencing of the libraries was done on an Illumina HiSeq2000 using paired-end 100 bp reads. On the study's bioinformatics: Raw data were processed with SOAPnuke, discarding reads with adapters, uncalled bases, mean Phred below 15, or no exact constant-primer or identifier match. High-quality paired reads were merged using COPE v1.2.5, and each unique nucleotide sequence was defined as a clonotype. Clonotypes were aligned to IMGT TRBV, TRBD and TRBJ reference segments using MiTCR v1.1. Only V-J combinations with frequency above 0.0001, covering approximately 99% of repertoires, were analysed. The TCS score was defined as the ratio of F50 (clonal expansion) to E x V (chaos), calculated using BLOSUM62-based TCRdist between CDR3 peptides within each V-J. Welch's t-statistics and random forest reduced approximately 520 V-J features to 10 to 15, which were used in a naive Bayes classifier (R e1071). The raw public reads went through TCRdb reprocessing: fastp at Q25, MiXCR clone calling, in-frame beta chains kept. Rows merge per CDR3 protein into single entries with the most common DNA and genes. The V and J calls were not made by the authors but by TCRdb's processing. In this sample the table shows hundreds of thousands of distinct CDR3 sequences, less than 25% of which occur a single time. Under 35% of the sample belongs to the ten largest clones.

Broader findings and caveats from the paper: A model built on a 13 V-J signature distinguished ophthalmopathy from stable hyperthyroidism, reaching around 90% sensitivity and around 81% specificity in cross-validation and 80%/75% in testing. Most expanded thyroid clonotypes (frequency above 0.001) were also detected in blood, suggesting blood repertoires may reflect thyroid immune responses. In validation, progression to ophthalmopathy was predicted by the model with roughly 69% sensitivity and about 72% specificity, a median of roughly 6.4 months before onset. No statistical method was used to set the sample size in advance, and investigators knew the group allocation.

This clonotype turned up a few times. It lacks a known antigen. It has no much larger one-base neighbor in the sample; base qualities were not kept. From the cysteine up to the phenylalanine, the CDR3 has a length of 13 residues. The DNA shown is the 39-base CDR3, in frame from base 1. V sheds 4 bases and J sheds 5 bases, leaving 10 bases between their ends. The germline V gene supplies CDR1 SGHRS and CDR2 YFSETQ. Recombination connected TRBV5-1 to TRBJ2-1, with no reliable assignment of the D segment. Sample: blood. The sequence was obtained from a man younger than 40 with Graves' ophthalmopathy. The DNA sequence is TGCGCCAGCAGCCTCCCCACCGACAATGAGCAGTTCTTC. Its product reads: CASSLPTDNEQFF.